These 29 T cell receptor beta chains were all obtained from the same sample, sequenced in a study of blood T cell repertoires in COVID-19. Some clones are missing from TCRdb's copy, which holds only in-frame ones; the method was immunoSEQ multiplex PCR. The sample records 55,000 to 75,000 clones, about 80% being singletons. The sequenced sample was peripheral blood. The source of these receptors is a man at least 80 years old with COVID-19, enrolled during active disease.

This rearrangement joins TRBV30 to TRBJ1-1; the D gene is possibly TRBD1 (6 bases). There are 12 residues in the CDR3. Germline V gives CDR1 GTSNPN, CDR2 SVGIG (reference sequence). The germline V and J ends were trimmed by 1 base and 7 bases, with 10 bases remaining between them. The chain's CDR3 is CAWSGGLGEAFF. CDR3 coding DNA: TGTGCCTGGAGTGGGGGGCTTGGTGAAGCTTTCTTT.

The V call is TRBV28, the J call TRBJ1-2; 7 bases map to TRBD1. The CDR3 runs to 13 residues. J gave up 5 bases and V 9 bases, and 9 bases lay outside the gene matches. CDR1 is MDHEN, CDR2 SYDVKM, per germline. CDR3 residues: CASGDSTFYGYTF. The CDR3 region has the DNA TGTGCCAGTGGGGACAGTACCTTTTATGGCTACACCTTC.

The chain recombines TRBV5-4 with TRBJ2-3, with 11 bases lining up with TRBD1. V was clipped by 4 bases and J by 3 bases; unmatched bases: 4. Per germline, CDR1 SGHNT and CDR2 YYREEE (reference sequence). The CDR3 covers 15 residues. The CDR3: CASSARDRGTDTQYF. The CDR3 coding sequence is TGTGCCAGCAGCGCCCGGGACAGGGGGACAGATACGCAGTATTTT.

CDR3 bases: TGTGCCAGCAGCCAAGATATGGGGCGGGGCAGCTCCTACAATGAGCAGTTCTTC. This gives the protein CASSQDMGRGSSYNEQFF. The chain combines TRBV14 with TRBJ2-1; weak D call: TRBD2 (6 bases). The CDR3 is 18 amino acids. Trimming took 0 bases from V and 0 from J, leaving 15 bases between them. Per the germline V gene, CDR1 is SGHDN and CDR2 is FVKESK.

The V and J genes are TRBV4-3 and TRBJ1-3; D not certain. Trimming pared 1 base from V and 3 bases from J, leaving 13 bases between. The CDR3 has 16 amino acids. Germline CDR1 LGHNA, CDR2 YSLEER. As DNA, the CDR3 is TGCGCCAGCAGCCAAGGGCATCCGGGAGGTGGAAACACCATATATTTT. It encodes CASSQGHPGGGNTIYF.

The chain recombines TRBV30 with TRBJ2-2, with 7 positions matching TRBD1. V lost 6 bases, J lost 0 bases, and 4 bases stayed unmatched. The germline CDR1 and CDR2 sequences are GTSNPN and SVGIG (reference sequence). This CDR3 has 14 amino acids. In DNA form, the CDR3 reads TGTGCCTGCGGGACAGTTTCGAACACCGGGGAGCTGTTTTTT. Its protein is CACGTVSNTGELFF.

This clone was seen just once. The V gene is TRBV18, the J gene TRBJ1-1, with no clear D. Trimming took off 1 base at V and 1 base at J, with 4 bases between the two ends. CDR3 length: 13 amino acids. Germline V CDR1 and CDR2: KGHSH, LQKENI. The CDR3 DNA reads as TGTGCCAGCTCACCACAGCAGAACACTGAAGCTTTCTTT. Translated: CASSPQQNTEAFF.

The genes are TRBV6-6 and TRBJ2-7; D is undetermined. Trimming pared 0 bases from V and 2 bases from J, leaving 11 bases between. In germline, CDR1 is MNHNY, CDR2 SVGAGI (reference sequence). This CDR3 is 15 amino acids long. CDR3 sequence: CASSYSNSRPYEQYV. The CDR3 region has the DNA TGTGCCAGCAGTTACTCGAACAGCCGCCCCTACGAGCAGTACGTC.

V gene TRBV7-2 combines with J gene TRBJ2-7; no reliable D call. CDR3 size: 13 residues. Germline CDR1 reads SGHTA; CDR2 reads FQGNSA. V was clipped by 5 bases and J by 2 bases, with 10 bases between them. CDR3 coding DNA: TGTGCCAGCAGCGCTATTAGTCCCTACGAGCAGTACTTC. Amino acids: CASSAISPYEQYF.

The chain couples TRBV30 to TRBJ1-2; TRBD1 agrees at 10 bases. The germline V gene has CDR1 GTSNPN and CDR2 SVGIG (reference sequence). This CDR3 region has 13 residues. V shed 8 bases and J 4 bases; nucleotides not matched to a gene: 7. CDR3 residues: CALAGQGIYGYTF. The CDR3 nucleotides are TGTGCCCTTGCGGGACAGGGGATCTATGGCTACACCTTC.

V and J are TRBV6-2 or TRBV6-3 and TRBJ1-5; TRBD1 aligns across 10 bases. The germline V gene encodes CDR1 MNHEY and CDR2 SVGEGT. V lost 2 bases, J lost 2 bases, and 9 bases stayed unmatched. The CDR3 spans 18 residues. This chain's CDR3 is CASSYPGTGDRGNQPQHF. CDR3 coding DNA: TGTGCCAGCAGTTACCCTGGGACAGGGGATAGGGGCAATCAGCCCCAGCATTTT.

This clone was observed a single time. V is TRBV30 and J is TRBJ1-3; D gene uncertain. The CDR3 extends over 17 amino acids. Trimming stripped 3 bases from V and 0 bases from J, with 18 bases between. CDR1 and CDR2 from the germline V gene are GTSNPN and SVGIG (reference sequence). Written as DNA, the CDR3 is TGTGCCTGGAGCCCCAGCATGGGCTCATCCTCTGGAAACACCATATATTTT. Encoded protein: CAWSPSMGSSSGNTIYF.

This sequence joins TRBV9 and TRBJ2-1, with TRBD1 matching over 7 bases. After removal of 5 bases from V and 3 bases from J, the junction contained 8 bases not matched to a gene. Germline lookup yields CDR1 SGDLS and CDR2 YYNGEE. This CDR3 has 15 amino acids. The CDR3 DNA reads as TGTGCCAGCAGTTCCCAGGGGGATAACTACAATGAGCAGTTCTTC. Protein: CASSSQGDNYNEQFF.

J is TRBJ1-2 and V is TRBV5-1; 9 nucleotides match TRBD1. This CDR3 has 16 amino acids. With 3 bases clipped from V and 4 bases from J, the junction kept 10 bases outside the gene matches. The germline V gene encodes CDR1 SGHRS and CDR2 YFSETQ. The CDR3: CASSSAGTGNVYGYTF. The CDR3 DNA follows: TGCGCCAGCAGCTCAGCTGGGACAGGGAATGTCTATGGCTACACCTTC. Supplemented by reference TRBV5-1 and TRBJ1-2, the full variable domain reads KAGVTQTPRYLIKTRGQQVTLSCSPISGHRSVSWYQQTPGQGLQFLFEYFSETQRNKGNFPGRFSGRQFSNSRSEMNVSTLELGDSALYLCASSSAGTGNVYGYTFGSGTRLTVV.

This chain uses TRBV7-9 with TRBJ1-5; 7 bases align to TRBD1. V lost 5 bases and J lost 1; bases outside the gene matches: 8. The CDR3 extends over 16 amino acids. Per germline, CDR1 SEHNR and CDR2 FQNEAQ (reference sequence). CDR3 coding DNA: TGTGCCAGCAGCCCGGGACAGTATAGCAGCAATCAGCCCCAGCATTTT. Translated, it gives CASSPGQYSSNQPQHF. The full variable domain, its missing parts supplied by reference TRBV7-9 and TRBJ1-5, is DTGVSQNPRHKITKRGQNVTFRCDPISEHNRLYWYRQTLGQGPEFLTYFQNEAQLEKSRLLSDRFSAERPKGSFSTLEIQRTEQGDSAMYLCASSPGQYSSNQPQHFGDGTRLSIL.

The CDR3 reads CATSSFGGSYNSPLHF. DNA for the CDR3: TGTGCCACCAGCAGCTTCGGGGGTTCCTATAATTCACCCCTCCACTTT. This sequence joins TRBV15 and TRBJ1-6; D is perhaps TRBD1 (5 bases). V lost 3 bases, J lost 1 base, and 10 bases lay in between. Germline V gene lookup returns CDR1 LNHNV and CDR2 YYDKDF (reference sequence). This CDR3 contains 16 residues. The whole variable domain, remainder taken from reference TRBV15 and TRBJ1-6, is DAMVIQNPRYQVTQFGKPVTLSCSQTLNHNVMYWYQQKSSQAPKLLFHYYDKDFNNEADTPDNFQSRRPNTSFCFLDIRSPGLGDTAMYLCATSSFGGSYNSPLHFGNGTRLTVT.

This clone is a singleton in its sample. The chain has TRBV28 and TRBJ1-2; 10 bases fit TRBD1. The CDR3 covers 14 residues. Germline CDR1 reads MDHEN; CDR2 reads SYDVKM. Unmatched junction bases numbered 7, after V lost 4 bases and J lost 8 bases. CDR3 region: CASSSGDRGIGYTF. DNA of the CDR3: TGTGCCAGCAGTTCCGGGGACAGGGGAATCGGCTACACCTTC.

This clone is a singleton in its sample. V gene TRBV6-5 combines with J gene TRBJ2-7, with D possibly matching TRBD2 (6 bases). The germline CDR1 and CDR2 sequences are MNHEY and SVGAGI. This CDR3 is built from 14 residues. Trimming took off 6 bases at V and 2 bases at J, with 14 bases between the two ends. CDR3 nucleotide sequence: TGTGCCAGCAGACCCAGCGGGCGCACCTACGAGCAGTACGTC. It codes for CASRPSGRTYEQYV.

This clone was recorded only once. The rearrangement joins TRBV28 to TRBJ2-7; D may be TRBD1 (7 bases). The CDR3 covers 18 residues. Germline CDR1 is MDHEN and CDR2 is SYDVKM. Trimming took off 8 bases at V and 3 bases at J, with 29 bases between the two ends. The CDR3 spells CASPPPGQPPRGHYEQYF. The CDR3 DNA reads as TGTGCCAGCCCCCCCCCGGGACAGCCCCCACGGGGGCACTACGAGCAGTACTTC.

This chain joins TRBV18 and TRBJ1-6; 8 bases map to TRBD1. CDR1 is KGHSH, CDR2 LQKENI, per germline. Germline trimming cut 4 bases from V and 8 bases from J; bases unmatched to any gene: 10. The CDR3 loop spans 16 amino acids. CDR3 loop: CASSQSRQGKDSPLHF. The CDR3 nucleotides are TGTGCCAGCTCACAATCCCGACAGGGGAAGGATTCACCCCTCCACTTT. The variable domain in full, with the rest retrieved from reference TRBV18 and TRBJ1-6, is NAGVMQNPRHLVRRRGQEARLRCSPMKGHSHVYWYRQLPEEGLKFMVYLQKENIIDESGMPKERFSAEFPKEGPSILRIQQVVRGDSAAYFCASSQSRQGKDSPLHFGNGTRLTVT.

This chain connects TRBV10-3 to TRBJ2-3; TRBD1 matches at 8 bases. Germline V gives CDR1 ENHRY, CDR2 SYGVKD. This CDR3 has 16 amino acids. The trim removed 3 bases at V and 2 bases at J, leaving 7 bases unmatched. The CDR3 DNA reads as TGTGCCATCAGTGAAGTCCGGACAGGGAACACAGATACGCAGTATTTT. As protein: CAISEVRTGNTDTQYF.

The CDR3 DNA reads TGTGCCAGCAGCTTAGGGGACAGCATGAACACTGAAGCTTTCTTT. Translated, it gives CASSLGDSMNTEAFF. V and J are TRBV13 and TRBJ1-1; D is possibly TRBD1 (6 bases). V was shortened by 0 bases and J by 0 bases, with 8 bases between the two germline ends. This CDR3 has 15 residues. Germline V gives CDR1 PRHDT, CDR2 FYEKMQ (reference sequence).

The CDR3 coding sequence is TGTGCCAGCAGCCAAGAGGGGAGCTATGGCTACACCTTC. Translating it yields CASSQEGSYGYTF. V gene TRBV3-1 (or the pseudogene TRBV3-2) combines with J gene TRBJ1-2; D gene uncertain. V was trimmed by 0 bases and J by 4 bases, leaving 6 bases between them. CDR1 and CDR2 (germline): LGHDT, YNNKEL (reference sequence). The CDR3 consists of 13 residues.

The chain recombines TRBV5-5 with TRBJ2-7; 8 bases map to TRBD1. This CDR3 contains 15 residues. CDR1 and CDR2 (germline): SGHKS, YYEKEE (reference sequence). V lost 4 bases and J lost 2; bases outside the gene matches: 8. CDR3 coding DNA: TGTGCCAGCAGCGCCGGACAGGGCCTTACCTACGAGCAGTACTTC. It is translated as CASSAGQGLTYEQYF.

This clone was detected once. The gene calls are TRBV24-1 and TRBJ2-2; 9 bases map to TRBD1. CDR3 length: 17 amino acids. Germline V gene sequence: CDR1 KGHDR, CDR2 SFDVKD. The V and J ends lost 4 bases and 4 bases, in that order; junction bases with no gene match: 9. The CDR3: CATSDGLGQGTTGELFF. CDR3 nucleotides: TGTGCCACCAGTGACGGTCTTGGACAGGGGACCACCGGGGAGCTGTTTTTT.

The CDR3 loop is CAWSVSGRASADTQYF. CDR3 sequence (DNA): TGTGCCTGGAGTGTATCCGGGAGGGCGTCCGCAGATACGCAGTATTTT. V is TRBV30 and J is TRBJ2-3; 8 positions match TRBD2. This CDR3 is 16 amino acids long. Germline-derived CDR1 and CDR2 are GTSNPN and SVGIG (reference sequence). Trimming cost V 0 bases and J 4 bases; bases outside gene matches: 9.

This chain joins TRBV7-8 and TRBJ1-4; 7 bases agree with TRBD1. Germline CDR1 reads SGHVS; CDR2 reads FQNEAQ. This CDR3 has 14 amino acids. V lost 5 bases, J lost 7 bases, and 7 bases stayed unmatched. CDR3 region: CASSQQGIAEKLFF. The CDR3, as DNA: TGTGCCAGCAGCCAACAGGGGATTGCTGAAAAACTGTTTTTT.

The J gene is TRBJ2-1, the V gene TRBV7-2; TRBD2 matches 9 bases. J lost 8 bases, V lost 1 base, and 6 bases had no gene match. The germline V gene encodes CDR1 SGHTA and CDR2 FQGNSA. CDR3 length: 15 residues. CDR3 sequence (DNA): TGTGCCAGCAGCTTAGGGGTAGCGGGAGTCTATGAGCAGTTCTTC. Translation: CASSLGVAGVYEQFF.

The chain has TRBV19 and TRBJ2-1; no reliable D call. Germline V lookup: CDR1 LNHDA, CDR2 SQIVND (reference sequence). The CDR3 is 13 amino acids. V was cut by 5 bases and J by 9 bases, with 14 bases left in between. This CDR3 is CASSPPPPGEQFF. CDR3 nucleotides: TGTGCCAGTAGTCCGCCGCCTCCCGGTGAGCAGTTCTTC.